Following are 31 T cell receptor beta chains from one sample sequenced in a study of a mutant IDH1 vaccine in newly diagnosed glioma. The time point: week 35, safety follow-up. Every vaccine dose comprised 300 ug of mutant IDH1 20-mer peptide plus topical imiquimod. The assay was immunoSEQ multiplex PCR, and TCRdb's table has in-frame clones only and misses some. The data show approximately 60,000 clones, approximately 87% seen once. No antigen is known for these receptors. Sequences were derived from PBMCs, sampled from a glioma patient whose treatment included an IDH1 peptide vaccine. The receptors were gathered from a man in his forties or fifties with glioma.

V is TRBV18 and J is TRBJ1-1; no reliable D call. Germline V gene lookup returns CDR1 KGHSH and CDR2 LQKENI. The V end lost 4 bases, the J end lost 6 bases, and 9 bases lay between the germline ends. The CDR3 totals 12 residues. This CDR3 reads CASSQGLAEAFF. CDR3 nucleotides: TGTGCCAGCTCACAGGGTTTAGCTGAAGCTTTCTTT.

CDR3 amino acids: CASSRDRGAFF. Here the CDR3 DNA reads TGTGCCAGCTCACGGGACAGGGGGGCTTTCTTT. This sequence joins TRBV18 and TRBJ1-1; 11 bases align to TRBD1. The germline V gene encodes CDR1 KGHSH and CDR2 LQKENI. The trim removed 4 bases at V and 11 bases at J, leaving 0 bases unmatched. This CDR3 is built from 11 residues.

The chain has TRBV5-1 and TRBJ1-1, with D possibly TRBD1 on 5 matching bases. The CDR3 totals 15 residues. The germline gives CDR1 SGHRS, CDR2 YFSETQ. V lost 0 bases and J lost 2, with 11 bases in between. The CDR3 DNA reads as TGCGCCAGCAGCTTGGGAGGGACTCCAAACACTGAAGCTTTCTTT. Translating it yields CASSLGGTPNTEAFF.

CDR3 sequence (DNA): TGTGCCAGCAGTGCCAACACCTACTACGAGCAGTACTTC. It encodes CASSANTYYEQYF. The gene calls are TRBV6-5 and TRBJ2-7; unclear D gene. Looked up from germline, CDR1 is MNHEY and CDR2 is SVGAGI. The length of the CDR3 is 13 residues. The V end was cut by 5 bases, the J end by 3 bases, with 11 bases between.

The chain combines TRBV18 with TRBJ2-7, with D possibly matching TRBD2 (5 bases). Trimming stripped 0 bases from V and 2 bases from J, with 8 bases between. Germline CDR1 and CDR2: KGHSH and LQKENI. The CDR3 contains 14 residues. CDR3 region: CASSPPSGTYEQYF. The CDR3 region has the DNA TGTGCCAGCTCACCACCGAGCGGCACCTACGAGCAGTACTTC.

This clone was seen a single time. V usage is TRBV5-1 and J usage is TRBJ1-5; D possibly corresponds to TRBD1 (6 bases). The germline V gene has CDR1 SGHRS and CDR2 YFSETQ. The CDR3 is 15 residues long. Deletions cut 4 bases from V and 3 bases from J, with 14 bases between. This chain's CDR3 is CASSLGQSPNQPQHF. DNA of the CDR3: TGCGCCAGCAGCCTCGGACAGTCTCCCAATCAGCCCCAGCATTTT.

The chain combines TRBV7-3 with TRBJ2-1, with D perhaps being TRBD1 or TRBD2 (5 bases each). The CDR3 has 15 residues. Germline CDR1 reads SGHTA; CDR2 reads FQGTGA. V gave up 3 bases and J gave up 6 bases, with 15 bases separating them. DNA of the CDR3: TGTGCCAGCAGCTTTGGGGCGGGTCAGGCCAATGAGCAGTTCTTC. It encodes CASSFGAGQANEQFF. Full variable domain (rest looked up from reference TRBV7-3 and TRBJ2-1): GAGVSQTPSNKVTEKGKYVELRCDPISGHTALYWYRQSLGQGPEFLIYFQGTGAADDSGLPNDRFFAVRPEGSVSTLKIQRTERGDSAVYLCASSFGAGQANEQFFGPGTRLTVL.

The gene calls are TRBV5-1 and TRBJ1-1, with TRBD1 identical over 7 bases. Trimming took 3 bases from V and 4 from J; bases not matched to a gene: 3. This CDR3 spans 13 amino acids. Germline V gives CDR1 SGHRS, CDR2 YFSETQ. CDR3 sequence (DNA): TGCGCCAGCAGCTCGGGACAGCGCACTGAAGCTTTCTTT. Amino acids: CASSSGQRTEAFF. The whole variable domain, remainder taken from reference TRBV5-1 and TRBJ1-1, is KAGVTQTPRYLIKTRGQQVTLSCSPISGHRSVSWYQQTPGQGLQFLFEYFSETQRNKGNFPGRFSGRQFSNSRSEMNVSTLELGDSALYLCASSSGQRTEAFFGQGTRLTVV.

The V call is TRBV18, the J call TRBJ1-3; D uncertain. This CDR3 comprises 16 residues. V was pared by 0 bases and J by 4 bases, with 13 bases between. CDR1 KGHSH and CDR2 LQKENI come from the germline V gene. This CDR3 is CASSPPLSSRGNTIYF. The DNA for the CDR3 is TGTGCCAGCTCACCACCCCTTAGTTCTCGCGGAAACACCATATATTTT. The full variable domain, completed using reference TRBV18 and TRBJ1-3, is NAGVMQNPRHLVRRRGQEARLRCSPMKGHSHVYWYRQLPEEGLKFMVYLQKENIIDESGMPKERFSAEFPKEGPSILRIQQVVRGDSAAYFCASSPPLSSRGNTIYFGEGSWLTVV.

The chain links TRBV6-5 to TRBJ2-7, with TRBD2 identical over 10 bases. Germline lookup yields CDR1 MNHEY and CDR2 SVGAGI. The CDR3 loop spans 15 amino acids. The ends lost 6 bases at V and 3 bases at J; junction bases unmatched: 8. DNA for the CDR3: TGTGCCAGCAGCCTAGCGGGGGCAACTATCTACGAGCAGTACTTC. Amino acid sequence: CASSLAGATIYEQYF.

The table lists this clone with a few counts. The chain uses TRBV29-1 and TRBJ1-5; no clear D gene. CDR1 and CDR2 from the germline V gene are SQVTM and ANQGSEA. V lost 5 bases to trimming and J lost 1 base, with 6 bases between them. The CDR3 is 12 amino acids. The CDR3 DNA reads as TGCAGCGTTAAGTGGAGCAATCAGCCCCAGCATTTT. Protein product: CSVKWSNQPQHF.

The chain is built from TRBV27 and TRBJ1-3, with a possible D match to TRBD1 (5 bases). Trimming removed 5 bases from V and 4 bases from J, with 12 bases in between. CDR3 size: 14 residues. Germline V gives CDR1 MNHEY, CDR2 SMNVEV (reference sequence). The CDR3 sequence: CASSPLGVGNTIYF. CDR3 nucleotide sequence: TGTGCCAGCAGTCCCTTGGGGGTCGGAAACACCATATATTTT.

This clone was detected many times. The genes are TRBV6-4 and TRBJ2-5; the D call may be TRBD1 or TRBD2 (5 bases each). Looked up from germline, CDR1 is MRHNA and CDR2 is SNTAGT. V was trimmed by 2 bases and J by 5 bases, leaving 15 bases between them. The CDR3 consists of 15 residues. The CDR3 loop is CASSDQGSPGETQYF. The DNA for the CDR3 is TGTGCCAGCAGTGACCAGGGCTCCCCGGGGGAGACCCAGTACTTC.

The chain uses TRBV19 and TRBJ2-2; D is perhaps TRBD2 (6 bases). V gave up 5 bases and J gave up 6 bases, with 10 bases separating them. The CDR3 runs 13 residues. CDR1 and CDR2 from the germline V gene are LNHDA and SQIVND (reference sequence). The CDR3 nucleotides are TGTGCCAGTAGTCCCTCGGGGGCCGGGGAGCTGTTTTTT. Amino acids: CASSPSGAGELFF.

Comment on this clone: The sample carries other DNA sequences with the same CDR3. V is TRBV18 and J is TRBJ1-1; D gene ambiguous. The CDR3 is 12 amino acids. Trimming pared 2 bases from V and 2 bases from J, leaving 3 bases between. Germline V gene lookup returns CDR1 KGHSH and CDR2 LQKENI. CDR3 amino acids: CASSPSNTEAFF. Here the CDR3 DNA reads TGTGCCAGCTCACCATCCAACACTGAAGCTTTCTTT.

This chain joins TRBV18 and TRBJ1-2, with D perhaps matching TRBD1 (6 bases). CDR1 is KGHSH, CDR2 LQKENI, per germline. The germline V and J ends were trimmed by 2 bases and 4 bases, with 11 bases remaining between them. CDR3 length equals 14 residues. The CDR3 DNA reads as TGTGCCAGCTCACCAACCGACAGGCCCTATGGCTACACCTTC. This translates into CASSPTDRPYGYTF.

V usage is TRBV6-5 and J usage is TRBJ2-7; the D gene could be TRBD1 or TRBD2 (5 bases each). V was clipped by 0 bases and J by 5 bases, with 14 bases between them. This CDR3 is 15 amino acids long. Germline V lookup: CDR1 MNHEY, CDR2 SVGAGI. The CDR3 protein is CASSYSRDPRNEQYF. CDR3 nucleotide sequence: TGTGCCAGCAGTTACTCTCGGGACCCTCGAAACGAGCAGTACTTC.

This rearrangement joins TRBV7-2 to TRBJ2-7; D call uncertain. The germline CDR1 and CDR2 sequences are SGHTA and FQGNSA. This CDR3 is built from 15 residues. Deletions cut 5 bases from V and 0 bases from J, with 14 bases between. As DNA, the CDR3 is TGTGCCAGCAGCCCCAATCCGTTAAGCTCCTACGAGCAGTACTTC. This encodes CASSPNPLSSYEQYF.

This clone was observed a few times. This rearrangement joins TRBV29-1 to TRBJ2-7; 9 bases agree with TRBD1. The V and J ends lost 6 bases and 3 bases, in that order; junction bases with no gene match: 12. CDR3 length equals 15 residues. The germline gives CDR1 SQVTM, CDR2 ANQGSEA. CDR3 residues: CSVDKGTGPSYEQYF. The CDR3 DNA reads TGCAGCGTCGACAAGGGGACAGGGCCTAGCTACGAGCAGTACTTC.

This clone is a singleton in its sample. The J gene is TRBJ2-1, the V gene TRBV7-3, with D hard to call. Looked up from germline, CDR1 is SGHTA and CDR2 is FQGTGA. The V gene lost 2 bases and the J gene lost 9 bases, with 11 bases spanning the gap. This CDR3 has 13 residues. DNA of the CDR3: TGTGCCAGCAGCTTAGATGCCCAGACTGAGCAGTTCTTC. Translated, it gives CASSLDAQTEQFF.

This chain uses TRBV25-1 with TRBJ2-7, with D maybe TRBD1 (5 bases). CDR3 length: 12 amino acids. V lost 9 bases, J lost 5 bases, and 14 bases lay in between. Germline lookup yields CDR1 MGHDK and CDR2 SYGVNS. CDR3 loop: CASERGRDEQYF. Here the CDR3 DNA reads TGTGCCAGTGAAAGGGGCAGGGACGAGCAGTACTTC.

The V gene is TRBV7-2, the J gene TRBJ2-5; D remains unclear. CDR1 and CDR2 from the germline V gene are SGHTA and FQGNSA. Trimming removed 7 bases at V and 5 bases at J, with 23 bases between. This CDR3 has 16 residues. CDR3 in amino acids: CASILDRPFIGETQYF. In DNA, the CDR3 is TGTGCCAGCATCCTAGACCGACCCTTTATCGGGGAGACCCAGTACTTC.

The chain carries TRBV5-1 and TRBJ2-5; a possible D gene is TRBD1 (5 bases). The CDR3 runs to 12 residues. From germline, CDR1 is SGHRS and CDR2 YFSETQ. V dropped 4 bases and J dropped 4 bases, with 8 bases sitting between them. CDR3 protein: CASSPGLETQYF. CDR3 nucleotides: TGCGCCAGCAGCCCAGGGTTAGAGACCCAGTACTTC.

In nucleotides, the CDR3 is TGTGCCAGCAGTGAGGGGCTAGCGGGAGTAGATACGCAGTATTTT. It encodes CASSEGLAGVDTQYF. This sequence joins TRBV2 and TRBJ2-3; TRBD2 aligns across 10 bases. CDR3 length: 15 residues. V lost 3 bases, J lost 5 bases, and 5 bases stayed unmatched. Germline lookup yields CDR1 SNHLY and CDR2 FYNNEI.

The gene calls are TRBV14 and TRBJ2-7, with D maybe TRBD1 (6 bases). Germline CDR1 is SGHDN and CDR2 is FVKESK. V was shortened by 0 bases and J by 5 bases, with 20 bases between the two germline ends. CDR3 length: 17 amino acids. The CDR3 region is CASSQDGMNRVPHEQYF. For the CDR3, the DNA is TGTGCCAGCAGCCAAGATGGGATGAACAGGGTCCCCCACGAGCAGTACTTC.

This clone was observed once. V usage is TRBV9 and J usage is TRBJ2-7, with 13 bases that match TRBD2. CDR1 SGDLS and CDR2 YYNGEE come from the germline V gene. Losses at the gene ends were 2 bases for V and 6 bases for J; bases not matched to a gene: 11. The CDR3 contains 17 residues. The CDR3 is CASSVTGTSGMIGEQYF. In nucleotides, the CDR3 is TGTGCCAGCAGCGTGACCGGGACTAGCGGGATGATAGGCGAGCAGTACTTC.

This clone has only one observation. The chain links TRBV2 to TRBJ1-5, with D maybe TRBD1 (6 bases). The CDR3 contains 15 residues. From germline, CDR1 is SNHLY and CDR2 FYNNEI. V lost 6 bases to trimming and J lost 4 bases, with 16 bases between them. The DNA for the CDR3 is TGTGCCAGCAGAACGGACAGCGTAACAAATCAGCCCCAGCATTTT. Translated, it gives CASRTDSVTNQPQHF.

The chain carries TRBV7-8 and TRBJ2-3; 8 bases line up with TRBD2. The CDR3 consists of 14 residues. The germline V gene encodes CDR1 SGHVS and CDR2 FQNEAQ. Trimming at V came to 6 bases and at J to 5 bases, leaving 7 bases not matched to a gene. CDR3 DNA: TGTGCCAGCAGGGACGAGCGGGAGTTAGATACGCAGTATTTT. Its protein product is CASRDERELDTQYF. The entire variable domain, with the rest obtained from reference TRBV7-8 and TRBJ2-3, is as follows: GAGVSQSPRYKVAKRGQDVALRCDPISGHVSLFWYQQALGQGPEFLTYFQNEAQLDKSGLPSDRFFAERPEGSVSTLKIQRTQQEDSAVYLCASRDERELDTQYFGPGTRLTVL.

This chain links TRBV18 with TRBJ2-5; D uncertain. Trimming cost V 2 bases and J 3 bases, with 7 bases left between them. Germline V CDR1 and CDR2: KGHSH, LQKENI. This CDR3 contains 13 residues. The CDR3 reads CASSPTKEETQYF. The CDR3 nucleotides read TGTGCCAGCTCACCAACCAAAGAAGAGACCCAGTACTTC.

The gene calls are TRBV6-4 and TRBJ2-7; 8 bases match TRBD2. This CDR3 region has 13 residues. Per the germline V gene, CDR1 is MRHNA and CDR2 is SNTAGT. The V gene end was trimmed by 4 bases and the J gene end by 4 bases; junction bases not matched to a gene: 3. CDR3 coding DNA: TGTGCCAGCAGTGCTATAGCGGGGTACGAGCAGTACTTC. Its protein product is CASSAIAGYEQYF.

This clone was seen a few times. The rearrangement joins TRBV7-2 to TRBJ1-2, with 7 positions matching TRBD1. Trimming at V came to 5 bases and at J to 2 bases, leaving 14 bases not matched to a gene. The CDR3 totals 17 residues. Germline V gene sequence: CDR1 SGHTA, CDR2 FQGNSA. CDR3 protein: CASSLVRGLGNNYGYTF. CDR3 DNA sequence: TGTGCCAGCAGCCTCGTTAGGGGGCTTGGTAACAACTATGGCTACACCTTC. The full variable domain, in which reference TRBV7-2 and TRBJ1-2 provide the parts outside the CDR3, is GAGVSQSPSNKVTEKGKDVELRCDPISGHTALYWYRQSLGQGLEFLIYFQGNSAPDKSGLPSDRFSAERTGGSVSTLTIQRTQQEDSAVYLCASSLVRGLGNNYGYTFGSGTRLTVV.